This TCR beta chain was sequenced during a study of cytomegalovirus exposure and HLA in healthy donors. Study-level results: When the data were analyzed later, several of the most significant clusters appeared to be linked to common viral pathogens. Cytomegalovirus association was assigned to approximately 160 TCR beta chains. Roughly uniform depth of sequencing across donors was assumed in presence/absence analyses.

Per the germline V gene, CDR1 is SNHLY and CDR2 is FYNNEI. With V trimmed by 7 bases and J by 2 bases, 9 bases remained unmatched. CDR3 length: 15 amino acids. This PCR relied on a set of 60 Vbeta primers and 13 Jbeta primers. Generated by immunoSEQ multiplex PCR, the TCRdb table keeps only in-frame clones and is missing some. The repertoire holds under 150,000 clones, with over 65% as singletons. In regard to this clone: As yet, its antigen is unknown.

The clonotype was recovered from a man aged 18 to 30 in good health and CMV-seronegative. The chain combines TRBV2 with TRBJ2-5, with 8 bases matching TRBD1. Sequenced: PBMCs. Here the CDR3 DNA reads TGTGCCAGCATTAGGACAGGGATGCCTCAAGAGACCCAGTACTTC. Protein product: CASIRTGMPQETQYF.